This T cell receptor (beta chain) was recorded in a study of cytotoxic CD8 clonotypes in ibrutinib-treated CLL. Overall study: Included were about a dozen relapsed/refractory and about 15 treatment-naive patients, of whom roughly 17 were IGHV unmutated. The response samples were taken once patients had been treated for a median of roughly 12 months, range 6 to 36.

Between the trimmed V and J ends, which lost 2 bases and 4 bases, there was a span of 8 bases. CDR1 and CDR2 from the germline V gene are SEHNR and FQNEAQ (reference sequence). The CDR3 is 13 amino acids. Repertoires were generated with immunoSEQ multiplex PCR, while TCRdb's copy carries only in-frame clones and drops some. The data show under 200,000 clones, with 84% seen just once and under 5.5% held by the top ten. The source of this sequence is a human donor with chronic lymphocytic leukemia. The specimen was PBMCs, collected after 24 months of ibrutinib treatment. The chain combines TRBV7-9 with TRBJ1-1; D is perhaps TRBD1 (6 bases). In nucleotides, the CDR3 is TGTGCCAGCAGCTTATCGACAGGCACTGAAGCTTTCTTT. It yields the protein CASSLSTGTEAFF.